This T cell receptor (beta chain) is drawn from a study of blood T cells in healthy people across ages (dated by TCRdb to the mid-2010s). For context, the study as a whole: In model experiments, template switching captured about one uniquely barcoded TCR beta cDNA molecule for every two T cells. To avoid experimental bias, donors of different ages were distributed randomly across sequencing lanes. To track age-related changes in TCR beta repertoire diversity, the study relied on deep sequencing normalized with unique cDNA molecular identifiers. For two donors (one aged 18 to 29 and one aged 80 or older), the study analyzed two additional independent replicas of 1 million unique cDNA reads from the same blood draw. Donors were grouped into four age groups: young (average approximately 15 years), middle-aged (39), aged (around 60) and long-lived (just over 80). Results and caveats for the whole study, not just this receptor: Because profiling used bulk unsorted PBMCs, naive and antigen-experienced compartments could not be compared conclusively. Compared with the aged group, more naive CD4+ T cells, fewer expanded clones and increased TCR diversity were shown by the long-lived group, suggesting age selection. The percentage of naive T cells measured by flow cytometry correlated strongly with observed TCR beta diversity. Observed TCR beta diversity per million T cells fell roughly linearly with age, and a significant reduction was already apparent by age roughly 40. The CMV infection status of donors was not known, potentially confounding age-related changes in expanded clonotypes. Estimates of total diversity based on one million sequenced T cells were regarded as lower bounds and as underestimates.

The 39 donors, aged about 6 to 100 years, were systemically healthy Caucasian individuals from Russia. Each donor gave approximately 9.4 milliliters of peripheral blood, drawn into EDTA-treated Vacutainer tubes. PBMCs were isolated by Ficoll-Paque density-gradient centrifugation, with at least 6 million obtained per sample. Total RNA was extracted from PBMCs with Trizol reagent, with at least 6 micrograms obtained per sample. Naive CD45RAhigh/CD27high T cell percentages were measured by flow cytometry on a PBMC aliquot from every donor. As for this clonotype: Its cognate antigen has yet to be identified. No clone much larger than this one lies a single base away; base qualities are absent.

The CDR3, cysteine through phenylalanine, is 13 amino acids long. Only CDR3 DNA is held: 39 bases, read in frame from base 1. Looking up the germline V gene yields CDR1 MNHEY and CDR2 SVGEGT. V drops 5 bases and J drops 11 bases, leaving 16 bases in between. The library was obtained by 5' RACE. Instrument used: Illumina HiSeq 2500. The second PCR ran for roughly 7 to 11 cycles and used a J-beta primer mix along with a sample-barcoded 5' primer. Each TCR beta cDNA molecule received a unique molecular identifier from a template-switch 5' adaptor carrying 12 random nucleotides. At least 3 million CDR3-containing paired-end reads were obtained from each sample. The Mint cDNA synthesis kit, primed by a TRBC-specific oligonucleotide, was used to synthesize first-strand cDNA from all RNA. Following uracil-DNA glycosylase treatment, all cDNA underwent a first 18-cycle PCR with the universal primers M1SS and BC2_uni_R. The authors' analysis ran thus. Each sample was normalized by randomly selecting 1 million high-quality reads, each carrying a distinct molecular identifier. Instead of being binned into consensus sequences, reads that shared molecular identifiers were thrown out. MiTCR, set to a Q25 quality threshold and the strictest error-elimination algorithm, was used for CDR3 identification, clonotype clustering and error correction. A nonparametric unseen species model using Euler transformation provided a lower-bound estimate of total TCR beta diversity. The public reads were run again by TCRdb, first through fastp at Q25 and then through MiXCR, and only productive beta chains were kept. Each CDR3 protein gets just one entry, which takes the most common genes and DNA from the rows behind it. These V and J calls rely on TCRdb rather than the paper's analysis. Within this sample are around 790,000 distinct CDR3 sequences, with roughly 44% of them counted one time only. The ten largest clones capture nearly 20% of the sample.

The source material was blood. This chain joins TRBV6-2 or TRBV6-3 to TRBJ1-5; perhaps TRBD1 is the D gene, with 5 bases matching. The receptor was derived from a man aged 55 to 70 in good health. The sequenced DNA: TGTGCCAGCAGTGGGGGTCGAGGGTCGACCCAGCATTTT. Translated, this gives CASSGGRGSTQHF.